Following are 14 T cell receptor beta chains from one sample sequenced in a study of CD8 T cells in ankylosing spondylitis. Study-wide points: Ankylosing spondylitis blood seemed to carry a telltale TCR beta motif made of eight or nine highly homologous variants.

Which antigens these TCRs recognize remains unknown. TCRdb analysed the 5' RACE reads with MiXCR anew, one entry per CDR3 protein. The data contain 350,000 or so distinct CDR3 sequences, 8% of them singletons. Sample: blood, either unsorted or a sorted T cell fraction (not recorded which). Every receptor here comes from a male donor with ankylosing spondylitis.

CDR3 in amino acids: CSAQTSGTPYEQYF. CDR3 coding DNA: TGCAGCGCGCAGACTAGCGGGACCCCCTACGAGCAGTACTTC. V is TRBV29-1 and J is TRBJ2-7; 11 bases align to TRBD2. Trimming at V came to 7 bases and at J to 2 bases, leaving 7 bases not matched to a gene. The CDR3 is 14 residues long. Germline assignment: CDR1 SQVTM and CDR2 ANQGSEA.

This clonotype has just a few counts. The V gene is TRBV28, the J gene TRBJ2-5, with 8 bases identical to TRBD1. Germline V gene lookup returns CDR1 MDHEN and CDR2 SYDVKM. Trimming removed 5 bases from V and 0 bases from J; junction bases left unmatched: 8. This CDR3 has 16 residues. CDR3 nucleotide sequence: TGTGCCAGCAGTGAACCGGGACAGGTCTACCAAGAGACCCAGTACTTC. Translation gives CASSEPGQVYQETQYF.

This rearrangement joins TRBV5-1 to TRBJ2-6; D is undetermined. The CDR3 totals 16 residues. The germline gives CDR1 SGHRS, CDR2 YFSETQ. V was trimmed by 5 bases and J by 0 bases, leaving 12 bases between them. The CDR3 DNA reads TGCGCCAGCAGTTCGCACGGAAACTCTGGGGCCAACGTCCTGACTTTC. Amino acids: CASSSHGNSGANVLTF.

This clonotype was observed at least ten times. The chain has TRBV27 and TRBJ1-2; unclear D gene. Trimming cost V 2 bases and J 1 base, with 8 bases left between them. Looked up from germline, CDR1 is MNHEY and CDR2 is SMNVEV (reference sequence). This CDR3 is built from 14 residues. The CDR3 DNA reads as TGTGCCAGCAGTTTAAGTCAGAGTAACTATGGCTACACCTTC. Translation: CASSLSQSNYGYTF.

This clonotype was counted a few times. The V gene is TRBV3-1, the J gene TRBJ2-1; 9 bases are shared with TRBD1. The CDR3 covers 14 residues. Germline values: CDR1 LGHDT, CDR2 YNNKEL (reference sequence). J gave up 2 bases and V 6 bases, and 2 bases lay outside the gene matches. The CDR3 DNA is TGTGCCAGCAGGGGACAGGGACCCTACAATGAGCAGTTCTTC. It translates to CASRGQGPYNEQFF.

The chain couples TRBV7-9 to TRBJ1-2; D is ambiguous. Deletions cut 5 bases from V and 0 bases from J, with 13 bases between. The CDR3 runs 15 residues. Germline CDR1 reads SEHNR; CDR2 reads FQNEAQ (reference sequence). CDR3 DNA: TGTGCCAGCAGCCCAAGTTACTCTCCTAACTATGGCTACACCTTC. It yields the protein CASSPSYSPNYGYTF.

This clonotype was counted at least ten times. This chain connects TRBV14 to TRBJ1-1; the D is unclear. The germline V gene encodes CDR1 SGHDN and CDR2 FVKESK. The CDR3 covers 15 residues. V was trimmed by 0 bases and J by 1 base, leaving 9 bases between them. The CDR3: CASSQEPGRNTEAFF. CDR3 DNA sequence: TGTGCCAGCAGCCAAGAGCCAGGACGGAACACTGAAGCTTTCTTT.

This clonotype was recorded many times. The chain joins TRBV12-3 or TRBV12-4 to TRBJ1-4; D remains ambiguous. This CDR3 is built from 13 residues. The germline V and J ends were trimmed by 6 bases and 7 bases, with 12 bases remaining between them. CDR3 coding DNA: TGTGCCAGCAGCTTGCAGGCTAGTGAAAAACTGTTTTTT. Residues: CASSLQASEKLFF.

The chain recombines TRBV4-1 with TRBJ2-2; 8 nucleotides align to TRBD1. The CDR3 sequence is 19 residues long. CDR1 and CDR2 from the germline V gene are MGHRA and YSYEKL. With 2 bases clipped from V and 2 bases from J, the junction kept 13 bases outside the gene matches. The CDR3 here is CASSQYGTGGPPNTGELFF. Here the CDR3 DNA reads TGCGCCAGCAGCCAATATGGGACAGGAGGACCTCCCAACACCGGGGAGCTGTTTTTT.

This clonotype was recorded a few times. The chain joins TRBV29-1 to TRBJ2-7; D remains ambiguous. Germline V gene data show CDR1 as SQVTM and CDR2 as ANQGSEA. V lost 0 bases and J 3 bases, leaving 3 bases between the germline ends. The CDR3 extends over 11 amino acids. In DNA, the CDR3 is TGCAGCGTTGAAGACGACTACGAGCAGTACTTC. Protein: CSVEDDYEQYF.

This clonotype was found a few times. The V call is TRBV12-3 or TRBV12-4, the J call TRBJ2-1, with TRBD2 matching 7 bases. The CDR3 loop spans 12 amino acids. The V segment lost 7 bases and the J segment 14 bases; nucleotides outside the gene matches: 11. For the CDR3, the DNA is TGTGCCAGCACTTCTGTAGGTGGACTAGAGTTCTTC. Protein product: CASTSVGGLEFF.

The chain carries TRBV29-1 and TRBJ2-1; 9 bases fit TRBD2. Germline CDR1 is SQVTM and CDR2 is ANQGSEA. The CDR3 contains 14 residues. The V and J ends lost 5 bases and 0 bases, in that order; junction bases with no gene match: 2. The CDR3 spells CSVYSGSSYNEQFF. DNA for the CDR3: TGCAGCGTTTATAGCGGGAGCTCCTACAATGAGCAGTTCTTC.

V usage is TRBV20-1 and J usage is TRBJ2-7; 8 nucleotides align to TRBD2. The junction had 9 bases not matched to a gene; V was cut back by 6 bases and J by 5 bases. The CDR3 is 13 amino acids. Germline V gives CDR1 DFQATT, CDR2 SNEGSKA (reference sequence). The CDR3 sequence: CSAEGEAGDEQYF. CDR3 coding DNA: TGCAGTGCGGAGGGTGAAGCGGGAGACGAGCAGTACTTC.

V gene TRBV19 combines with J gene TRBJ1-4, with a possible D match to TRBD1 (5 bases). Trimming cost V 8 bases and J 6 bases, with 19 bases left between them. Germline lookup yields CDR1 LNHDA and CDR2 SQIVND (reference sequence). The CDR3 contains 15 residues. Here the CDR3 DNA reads TGTGCCAGTTCAGGGTTGACGCGTGGTGATGAAAAACTGTTTTTT. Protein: CASSGLTRGDEKLFF.